Reported below is one TCR beta chain. The V gene end was trimmed by 5 bases and the J gene end by 8 bases; junction bases not matched to a gene: 19. The CDR3 has 18 amino acids. From germline, CDR1 is SEHNR and CDR2 FQNEAQ (reference sequence). This sample is drawn from a study of blood T cell repertoires in COVID-19. On the study more broadly: COVID-19 samples from acute and convalescent phases originated in the United States, Italy and Spain. The analysed material was cDNA or gDNA that came from T cells, B-cell-depleted T cells, or PBMCs.

In the original analysis: Amplification of reference gene primers provided the estimated nucleated cell counts. Assay used: immunoSEQ multiplex PCR; TCRdb lists only in-frame clones, some missing. That table supplies the V and J calls and clone size; D and trimming were determined from the DNA. Of about 27,000 clones listed, approximately 84% are singletons. Sequences were obtained from peripheral blood. The receptor was derived from an elderly woman with acute or convalescent COVID-19. V usage is TRBV7-9 and J usage is TRBJ2-1; 9 bases map to TRBD2. CDR3 amino acids: CASSGGLAGSGLADEQFF. As DNA, the CDR3 is TGTGCCAGCAGCGGGGGGCTAGCGGGATCCGGACTCGCCGATGAGCAGTTCTTC.